Below, 20 T cell receptor beta chains from the same sample are listed, as sequenced in a study of somatic mutations in cytotoxic T cells in rheumatoid arthritis. Data came from immunoSEQ multiplex PCR; TCRdb stores just in-frame clones and leaves some out. The sample has more than 5,500 clones, 74% seen once. The sequenced material came from CD8+ T cells sorted from blood. Receptors were obtained from an adult with rheumatoid arthritis.

V usage is TRBV7-9 and J usage is TRBJ1-2; 7 bases line up with TRBD1. This CDR3 is built from 14 residues. V gave up 4 bases and J gave up 6 bases; unmatched junction bases: 8. Germline V gives CDR1 SEHNR, CDR2 FQNEAQ (reference sequence). The CDR3 spells CASSSTGAVDGYTF. CDR3 nucleotide sequence: TGTGCCAGCAGCTCAACAGGGGCTGTTGATGGCTACACCTTC.

In this sample, this clone turned up once. The gene calls are TRBV4-1 and TRBJ2-5, with a tentative D call TRBD1 (5 bases). The CDR3 is 16 amino acids. Germline V gives CDR1 MGHRA, CDR2 YSYEKL. With 3 bases removed from V and 1 base from J, the gap between germline ends came to 15 bases. In DNA, the CDR3 is TGCGCCAGCAGCCAGATCCAGGGTGCCCTCCAAGAGACCCAGTACTTC. Amino acid sequence: CASSQIQGALQETQYF.

This sequence joins TRBV4-1 and TRBJ2-1; D perhaps matches TRBD2 (5 bases). This CDR3 has 16 residues. V gave up 5 bases and J gave up 1 base, with 15 bases separating them. Germline loops: CDR1 MGHRA, CDR2 YSYEKL. The CDR3 DNA follows: TGCGCCAGCAGCACCCCCCTCGGGGTATCCTACAATGAGCAGTTCTTC. Translating gives CASSTPLGVSYNEQFF.

The chain carries TRBV12-2 and TRBJ2-7; TRBD1, the table's D call, lacks a check against the DNA. TRBV12-2 is a documented pseudogene. The CDR3 loop spans 18 amino acids. The CDR3 sequence: CASRLDTDRDRVTYEQYF. The CDR3 region has the DNA TGTGCAAGTCGCTTAGACACCGACCGGGACAGGGTTACCTACGAGCAGTACTTC.

This chain joins TRBV4-1 and TRBJ1-6; D is ambiguous. Germline lookup yields CDR1 MGHRA and CDR2 YSYEKL. This CDR3 has 16 residues. The germline V and J ends were trimmed by 1 base and 6 bases, with 13 bases remaining between them. CDR3 nucleotide sequence: TGCGCCAGCAGCCAAGCCGTAACAGCTTCTAATTCACCCCTCCACTTT. Its protein is CASSQAVTASNSPLHF.

In its sample, this clone was seen once. V and J are TRBV4-1 and TRBJ2-1; D tentatively fits TRBD1 or TRBD2 (5 bases each). Germline CDR1 reads MGHRA; CDR2 reads YSYEKL. V was trimmed by 4 bases and J by 5 bases, leaving 15 bases between them. This CDR3 is built from 15 residues. The CDR3 protein is CASSLEGISNNEQFF. In DNA, the CDR3 is TGCGCCAGCAGCCTTGAGGGGATCTCAAACAATGAGCAGTTCTTC.

This clone was picked up one time. The rearrangement links TRBV20-1 to TRBJ2-1; TRBD1 matches at 7 bases. The CDR3 runs to 11 residues. Trimming cost V 5 bases and J 7 bases; bases outside gene matches: 2. Germline V gives CDR1 DFQATT, CDR2 SNEGSKA (reference sequence). CDR3 nucleotide sequence: TGCAGTGCTGAGACAGGGAATGAGCAGTTCTTC. Translating it yields CSAETGNEQFF.

The rearrangement links TRBV6-1 to TRBJ2-7; D is possibly TRBD1 or TRBD2 (5 bases each). The CDR3 covers 12 residues. The germline V and J ends were trimmed by 10 bases and 0 bases, with 10 bases remaining between them. Germline lookup yields CDR1 MNHNS and CDR2 SASEGT. CDR3 DNA: TGTGCCACCCGGGACGACTCCTACGAGCAGTACTTC. Its translation: CATRDDSYEQYF.

This clone was observed a few times. This chain uses TRBV15 with TRBJ1-6; D is perhaps TRBD1 (5 bases). Looked up from germline, CDR1 is LNHNV and CDR2 is YYDKDF (reference sequence). V lost 2 bases, J lost 7 bases, and 9 bases lay in between. The CDR3 has 14 residues. In DNA form, the CDR3 reads TGTGCCACCAGCAGAAGGGACCAGAATTCACCCCTCCACTTT. This sequence encodes CATSRRDQNSPLHF.

The gene calls are TRBV9 and TRBJ1-1; D unresolved. CDR3 length: 14 amino acids. The germline V gene has CDR1 SGDLS and CDR2 YYNGEE. With 4 bases removed from V and 3 bases from J, the gap between germline ends came to 13 bases. In DNA, the CDR3 is TGTGCCAGCAGCCGTGGTGACGGTGACACTGAAGCTTTCTTT. As protein: CASSRGDGDTEAFF.

This clone was counted between two and nine times. V is TRBV7-6 and J is TRBJ2-7, with 12 bases identical to TRBD2. V was clipped by 5 bases and J by 7 bases; unmatched bases: 6. Germline lookup yields CDR1 SGHVS and CDR2 FNYEAQ. The CDR3 is made up of 14 amino acids. CDR3 loop: CASSPWTSGTEQYF. The CDR3 DNA reads as TGTGCCAGCAGCCCATGGACTAGCGGGACGGAGCAGTACTTC.

This clone turned up a few times. The V call is TRBV18, the J call TRBJ2-7; D is perhaps TRBD1 or TRBD2 (5 bases each). The V end lost 6 bases, the J end lost 3 bases, and 24 bases lay between the germline ends. The CDR3 consists of 17 residues. From germline, CDR1 is KGHSH and CDR2 LQKENI. Written as DNA, the CDR3 is TGTGCCAGCTCCGGATTCGAAGTGGGGACGCTGAACTACGAGCAGTACTTC. Residues: CASSGFEVGTLNYEQYF.

The V call is TRBV5-1, the J call TRBJ1-2; D may be TRBD1 (5 bases). Germline values: CDR1 SGHRS, CDR2 YFSETQ. V was trimmed by 2 bases and J by 6 bases, leaving 11 bases between them. The CDR3 is 13 residues long. The DNA for the CDR3 is TGCGCCAGCAGCTTTATCCAGGGTAATGGCTACACCTTC. Translated, it gives CASSFIQGNGYTF.

This clone showed up just a few times. V gene TRBV11-2 combines with J gene TRBJ2-7; a possible D gene is TRBD2 (5 bases). V lost 1 base and J lost 3, with 16 bases in between. This CDR3 spans 16 amino acids. Germline V gene lookup returns CDR1 SGHAT and CDR2 FQNNGV. This chain's CDR3 is CASSLVFDGVHYEQYF. As DNA, the CDR3 is TGTGCCAGCAGCTTAGTTTTTGACGGGGTTCACTACGAGCAGTACTTC.

The chain has TRBV20-1 and TRBJ1-1; D unresolved. Germline V lookup: CDR1 DFQATT, CDR2 SNEGSKA (reference sequence). Between the trimmed V and J ends, which lost 6 bases and 6 bases, there was a span of 11 bases. The CDR3 is 11 residues long. The CDR3 nucleotides are TGCAGTGCAGCCCGAAGCGCTGAAGCTTTCTTT. Translating it yields CSAARSAEAFF.

The sample holds one count of this clone. The junction departs from the called germline gene at one end, perhaps through a read error. The chain has TRBV9 and TRBJ1-5; the match to TRBD1 covers 9 bases. Germline CDR1 is SGDLS and CDR2 is YYNGEE. This CDR3 region has 15 residues. DNA for the CDR3: TGTGCCAGCAGGGTAGGGACAGGGCATGGTCAGCCCCAGCATTTT. It yields the protein CASRVGTGHGQPQHF.

The V and J genes are TRBV7-8 and TRBJ2-1; 11 bases line up with TRBD2. The CDR3 consists of 15 residues. Losses at the gene ends were 1 base for V and 4 bases for J; bases not matched to a gene: 0. In germline, CDR1 is SGHVS, CDR2 FQNEAQ. The CDR3 DNA is TGTGCCAGCAGCTTAGGACTAGCGGGGTACAATGAGCAGTTCTTC. Amino acids: CASSLGLAGYNEQFF.

On this clone: Within the sample, other DNA sequences also encode this same CDR3. The gene calls are TRBV19 and TRBJ1-3, with D maybe TRBD1 (5 bases). This CDR3 region has 15 residues. V gave up 7 bases and J gave up 4 bases, with 17 bases separating them. Per the germline V gene, CDR1 is LNHDA and CDR2 is SQIVND (reference sequence). Written as DNA, the CDR3 is TGTGCCAGTAAGGAGGGGCAATGGTCCGGAAACACCATATATTTT. This sequence encodes CASKEGQWSGNTIYF.

This clone came up once. This chain links TRBV6-1 with TRBJ2-5, with TRBD1 matching 7 bases. Germline loops: CDR1 MNHNS, CDR2 SASEGT. Unmatched junction bases numbered 9, after V lost 7 bases and J lost 4 bases. The CDR3 totals 14 residues. The CDR3 region has the DNA TGTGCCAGCATCATGACAGGGATTCGAGAGACCCAGTACTTC. As protein: CASIMTGIRETQYF.

V gene TRBV7-9 combines with J gene TRBJ2-5, with 11 bases matching TRBD2. V trimming: 3 bases; J trimming: 3 bases; junction bases outside the gene matches: 3. CDR1 and CDR2 from the germline V gene are SEHNR and FQNEAQ (reference sequence). The CDR3 runs 15 residues. The CDR3 loop reads CASSFPTSGEETQYF. The CDR3 nucleotides read TGTGCCAGCAGCTTTCCGACTAGCGGGGAAGAGACCCAGTACTTC. Together with reference TRBV7-9 and TRBJ2-5, the CDR3 gives the full variable domain: DTGVSQNPRHKITKRGQNVTFRCDPISEHNRLYWYRQTLGQGPEFLTYFQNEAQLEKSRLLSDRFSAERPKGSFSTLEIQRTEQGDSAMYLCASSFPTSGEETQYFGPGTRLLVL.